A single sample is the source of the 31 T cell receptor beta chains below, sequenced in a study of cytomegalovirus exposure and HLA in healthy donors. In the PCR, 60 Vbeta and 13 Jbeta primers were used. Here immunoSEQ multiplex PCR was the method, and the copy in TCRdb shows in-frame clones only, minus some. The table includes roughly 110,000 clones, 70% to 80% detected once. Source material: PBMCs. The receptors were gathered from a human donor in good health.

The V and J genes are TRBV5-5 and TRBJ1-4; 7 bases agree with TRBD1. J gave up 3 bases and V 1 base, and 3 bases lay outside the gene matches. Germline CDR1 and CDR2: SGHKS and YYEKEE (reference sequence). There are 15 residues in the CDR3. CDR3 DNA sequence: TGTGCCAGCAGCTTGAAGGGACAGTCTAATGAAAAACTGTTTTTT. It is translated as CASSLKGQSNEKLFF.

CDR3 DNA sequence: TGCGCCAGCAGCGCCGCCACAGGGACAGGTGGAGATACGCAGTATTTT. Translation gives CASSAATGTGGDTQYF. The chain has TRBV5-1 and TRBJ2-3, with 8 bases aligning to TRBD1. Trimming took 4 bases from V and 5 from J; bases not matched to a gene: 12. This CDR3 contains 16 residues. Germline-derived CDR1 and CDR2 are SGHRS and YFSETQ.

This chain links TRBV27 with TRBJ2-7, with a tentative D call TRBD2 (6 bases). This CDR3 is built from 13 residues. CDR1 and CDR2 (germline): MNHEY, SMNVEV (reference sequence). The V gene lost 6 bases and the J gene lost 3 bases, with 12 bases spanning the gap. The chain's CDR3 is CASRRDRFYEQYF. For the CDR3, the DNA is TGTGCCAGCAGGCGGGACCGCTTCTACGAGCAGTACTTC.

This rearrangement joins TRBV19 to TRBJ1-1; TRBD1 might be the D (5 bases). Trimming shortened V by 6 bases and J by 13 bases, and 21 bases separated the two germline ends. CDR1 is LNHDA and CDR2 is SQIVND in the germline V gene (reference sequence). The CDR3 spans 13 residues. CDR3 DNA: TGTGCCAGTAGAGACAGTCCCGGATCGATTGATTTCTTT. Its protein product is CASRDSPGSIDFF.

The CDR3 DNA follows: TGTGCCACCAGGGCGGGGGGGAGCTCCTACAATGAGCAGTTCTTC. Protein: CATRAGGSSYNEQFF. The genes are TRBV15 and TRBJ2-1, with 9 bases identical to TRBD2. The germline CDR1 and CDR2 sequences are LNHNV and YYDKDF (reference sequence). The V and J ends lost 6 bases and 0 bases, in that order; junction bases with no gene match: 3. This CDR3 comprises 15 residues. Drawing the rest from reference TRBV15 and TRBJ2-1, the complete variable domain is DAMVIQNPRYQVTQFGKPVTLSCSQTLNHNVMYWYQQKSSQAPKLLFHYYDKDFNNEADTPDNFQSRRPNTSFCFLDIRSPGLGDTAMYLCATRAGGSSYNEQFFGPGTRLTVL.

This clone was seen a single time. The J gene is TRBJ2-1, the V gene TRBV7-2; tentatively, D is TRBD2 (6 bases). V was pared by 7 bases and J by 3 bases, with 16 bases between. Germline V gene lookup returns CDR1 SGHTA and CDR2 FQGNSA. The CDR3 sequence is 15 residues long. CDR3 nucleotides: TGTGCCAGCAAGCCAGCGATCGGGGGCTACAATGAGCAGTTCTTC. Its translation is CASKPAIGGYNEQFF.

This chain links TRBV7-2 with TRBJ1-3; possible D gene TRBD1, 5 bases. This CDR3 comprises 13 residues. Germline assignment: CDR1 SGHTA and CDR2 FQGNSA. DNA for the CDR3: TGTGCAGCCGGGGGTGATGCTGGAAACACCATATATTTT. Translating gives CAAGGDAGNTIYF.

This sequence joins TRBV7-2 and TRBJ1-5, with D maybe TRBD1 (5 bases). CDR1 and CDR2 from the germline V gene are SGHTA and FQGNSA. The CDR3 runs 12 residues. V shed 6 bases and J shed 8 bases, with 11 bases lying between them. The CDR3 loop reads CASSLTGEPQHF. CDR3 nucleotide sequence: TGTGCCAGCAGTTTAACAGGCGAGCCCCAGCATTTT. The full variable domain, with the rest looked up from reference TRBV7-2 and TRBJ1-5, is GAGVSQSPSNKVTEKGKDVELRCDPISGHTALYWYRQSLGQGLEFLIYFQGNSAPDKSGLPSDRFSAERTGGSVSTLTIQRTQQEDSAVYLCASSLTGEPQHFGDGTRLSIL.

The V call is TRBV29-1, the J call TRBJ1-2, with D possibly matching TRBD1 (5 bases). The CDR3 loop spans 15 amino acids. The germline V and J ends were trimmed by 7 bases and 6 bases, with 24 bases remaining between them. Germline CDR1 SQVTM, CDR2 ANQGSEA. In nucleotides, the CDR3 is TGCAGCGCTCCACAACCCCCGGCAGGGAGGCATGGCTACACCTTC. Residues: CSAPQPPAGRHGYTF.

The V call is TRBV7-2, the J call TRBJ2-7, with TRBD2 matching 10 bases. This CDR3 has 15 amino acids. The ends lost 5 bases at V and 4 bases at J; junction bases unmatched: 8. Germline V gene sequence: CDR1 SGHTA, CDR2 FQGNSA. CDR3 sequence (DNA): TGTGCCAGCAGCCGGAGCGGGGGGGCCTCATACGAGCAGTACTTC. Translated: CASSRSGGASYEQYF.

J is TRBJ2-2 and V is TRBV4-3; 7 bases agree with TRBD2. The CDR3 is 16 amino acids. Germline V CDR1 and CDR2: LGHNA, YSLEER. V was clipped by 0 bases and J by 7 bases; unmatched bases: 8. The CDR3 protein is CASSQDVGLSDGELFF. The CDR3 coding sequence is TGCGCCAGCAGCCAAGATGTGGGACTATCCGACGGGGAGCTGTTTTTT.

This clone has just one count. CDR3 region: CASSPNGQGHEQYF. Here the CDR3 DNA reads TGTGCCAGCTCACCGAATGGACAGGGCCACGAGCAGTACTTC. The chain carries TRBV18 and TRBJ2-7; 8 bases line up with TRBD1. In germline, CDR1 is KGHSH, CDR2 LQKENI. With V trimmed by 3 bases and J by 5 bases, 6 bases remained unmatched. This CDR3 is 14 amino acids long.

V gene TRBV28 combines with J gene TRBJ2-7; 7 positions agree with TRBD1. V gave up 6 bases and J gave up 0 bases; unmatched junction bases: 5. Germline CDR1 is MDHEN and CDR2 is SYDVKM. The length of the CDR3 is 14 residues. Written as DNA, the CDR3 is TGTGCCAGCAGCCCCTGGGACAGCTCCTACGAGCAGTACTTC. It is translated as CASSPWDSSYEQYF. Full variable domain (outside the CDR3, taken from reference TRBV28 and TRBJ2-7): DVKVTQSSRYLVKRTGEKVFLECVQDMDHENMFWYRQDPGLGLRLIYFSYDVKMKEKGDIPEGYSVSREKKERFSLILESASTNQTSMYLCASSPWDSSYEQYFGPGTRLTVT.

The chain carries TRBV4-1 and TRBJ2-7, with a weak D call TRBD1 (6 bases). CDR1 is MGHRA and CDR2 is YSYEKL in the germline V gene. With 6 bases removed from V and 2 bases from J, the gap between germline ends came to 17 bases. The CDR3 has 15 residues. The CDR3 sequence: CASRQGPQGTYEQYF. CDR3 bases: TGCGCCAGCAGACAGGGCCCCCAGGGCACCTACGAGCAGTACTTC.

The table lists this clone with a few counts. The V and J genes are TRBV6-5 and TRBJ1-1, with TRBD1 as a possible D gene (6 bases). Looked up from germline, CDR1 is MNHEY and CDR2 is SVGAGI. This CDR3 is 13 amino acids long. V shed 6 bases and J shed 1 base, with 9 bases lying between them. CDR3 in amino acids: CASRRTENTEAFF. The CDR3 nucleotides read TGTGCCAGCAGGAGGACAGAGAACACTGAAGCTTTCTTT.

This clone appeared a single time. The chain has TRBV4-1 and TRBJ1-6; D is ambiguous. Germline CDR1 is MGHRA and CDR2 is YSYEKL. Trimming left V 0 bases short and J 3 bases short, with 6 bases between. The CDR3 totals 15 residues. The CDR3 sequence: CASSQDGGYNSPLHF. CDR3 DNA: TGCGCCAGCAGCCAAGACGGCGGCTATAATTCACCCCTCCACTTT.

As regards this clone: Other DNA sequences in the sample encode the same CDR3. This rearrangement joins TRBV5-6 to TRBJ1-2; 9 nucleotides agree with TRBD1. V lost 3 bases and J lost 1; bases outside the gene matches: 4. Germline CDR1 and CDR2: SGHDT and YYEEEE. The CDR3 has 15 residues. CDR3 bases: TGTGCCAGCAGCTCCCCGGGACAGGGTAACTATGGCTACACCTTC. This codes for CASSSPGQGNYGYTF.

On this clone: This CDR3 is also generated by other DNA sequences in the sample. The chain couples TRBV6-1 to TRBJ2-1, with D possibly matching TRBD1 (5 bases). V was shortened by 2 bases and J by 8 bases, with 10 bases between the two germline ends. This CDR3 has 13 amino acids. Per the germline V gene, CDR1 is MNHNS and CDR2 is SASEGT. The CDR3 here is CASSESGRDEQFF. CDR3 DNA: TGTGCCAGCAGTGAATCAGGGCGTGATGAGCAGTTCTTC.

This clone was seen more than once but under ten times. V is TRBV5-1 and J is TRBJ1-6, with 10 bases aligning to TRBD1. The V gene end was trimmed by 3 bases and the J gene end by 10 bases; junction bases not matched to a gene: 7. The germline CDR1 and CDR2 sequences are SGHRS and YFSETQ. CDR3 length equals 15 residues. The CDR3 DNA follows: TGCGCCAGCAGCTGGGGGACAGGGGAGGGATCACCCCTCCACTTT. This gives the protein CASSWGTGEGSPLHF.

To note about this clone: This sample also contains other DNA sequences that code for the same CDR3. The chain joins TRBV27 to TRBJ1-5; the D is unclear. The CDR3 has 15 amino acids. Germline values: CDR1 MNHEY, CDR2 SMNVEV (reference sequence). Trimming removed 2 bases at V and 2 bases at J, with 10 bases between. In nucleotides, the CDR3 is TGTGCCAGCAGTTTAAGTCGCCGGGGCAATCAGCCCCAGCATTTT. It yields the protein CASSLSRRGNQPQHF.

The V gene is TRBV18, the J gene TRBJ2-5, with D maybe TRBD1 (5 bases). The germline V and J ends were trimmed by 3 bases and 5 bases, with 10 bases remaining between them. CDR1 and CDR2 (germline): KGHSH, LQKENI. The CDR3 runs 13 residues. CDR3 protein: CASSPAAGETQYF. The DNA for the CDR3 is TGTGCCAGCTCACCGGCGGCAGGGGAGACCCAGTACTTC. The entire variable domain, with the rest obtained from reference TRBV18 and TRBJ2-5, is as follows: NAGVMQNPRHLVRRRGQEARLRCSPMKGHSHVYWYRQLPEEGLKFMVYLQKENIIDESGMPKERFSAEFPKEGPSILRIQQVVRGDSAAYFCASSPAAGETQYFGPGTRLLVL.

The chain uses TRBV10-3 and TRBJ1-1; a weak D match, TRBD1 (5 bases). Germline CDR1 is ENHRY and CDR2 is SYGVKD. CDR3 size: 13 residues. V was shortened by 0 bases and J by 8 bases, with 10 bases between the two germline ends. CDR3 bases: TGTGCCATCAGTGAGTCACAGGAGTTGGAAGCTTTCTTT. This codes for CAISESQELEAFF.

The CDR3 here is CASKGGQGTDTQYF. DNA of the CDR3: TGTGCCAGCAAAGGGGGACAGGGCACAGATACGCAGTATTTT. V and J are TRBV6-6 and TRBJ2-3; 8 bases fit TRBD1. The junction had 4 bases not matched to a gene; V was cut back by 7 bases and J by 1 base. Germline V gives CDR1 MNHNY, CDR2 SVGAGI (reference sequence). This CDR3 comprises 14 residues.

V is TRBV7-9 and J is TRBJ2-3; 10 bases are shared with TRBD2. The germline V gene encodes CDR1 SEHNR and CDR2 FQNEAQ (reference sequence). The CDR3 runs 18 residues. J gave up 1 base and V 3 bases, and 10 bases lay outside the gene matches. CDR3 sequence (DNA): TGTGCCAGCAGCTTCTTAGCGGGGGGTAGGTTGGGCACAGATACGCAGTATTTT. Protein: CASSFLAGGRLGTDTQYF.

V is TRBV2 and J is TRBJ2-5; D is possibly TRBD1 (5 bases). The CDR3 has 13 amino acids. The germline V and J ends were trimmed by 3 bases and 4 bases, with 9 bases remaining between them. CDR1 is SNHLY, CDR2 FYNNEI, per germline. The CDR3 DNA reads TGTGCCAGCAGTGATCTAGGGGTAGAGACCCAGTACTTC. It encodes CASSDLGVETQYF.

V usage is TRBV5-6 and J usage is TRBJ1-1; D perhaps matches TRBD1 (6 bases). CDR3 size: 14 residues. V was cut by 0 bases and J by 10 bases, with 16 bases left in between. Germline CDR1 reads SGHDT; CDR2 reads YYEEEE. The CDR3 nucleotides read TGTGCCAGCAGCTTGGCGTCAGGGGCTTCTGTAGCTTTCTTT. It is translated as CASSLASGASVAFF.

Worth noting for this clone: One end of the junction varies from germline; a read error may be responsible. As DNA, the CDR3 is TGTGCCAGCAGTGACCCGGGACTAGCGAACTTC. Its protein is CASSDPGLANF. The V gene is TRBV2, the J gene TRBJ2-4, with TRBD2 matching 10 bases. The CDR3 is 11 residues long. The germline CDR1 and CDR2 sequences are SNHLY and FYNNEI.

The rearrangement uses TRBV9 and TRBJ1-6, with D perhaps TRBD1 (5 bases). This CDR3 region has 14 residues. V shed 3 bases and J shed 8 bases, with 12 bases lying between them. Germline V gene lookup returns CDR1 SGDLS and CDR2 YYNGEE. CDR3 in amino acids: CASSEQAADSPLHF. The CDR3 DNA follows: TGTGCCAGCAGCGAACAGGCCGCCGATTCACCCCTCCACTTT.

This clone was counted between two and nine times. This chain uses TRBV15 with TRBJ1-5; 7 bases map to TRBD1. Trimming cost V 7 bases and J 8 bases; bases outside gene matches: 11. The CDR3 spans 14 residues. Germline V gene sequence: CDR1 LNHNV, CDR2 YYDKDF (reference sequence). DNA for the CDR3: TGTGCCACCACCGCCGGGACAGCCCTCGAGCCCCAGCATTTT. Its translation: CATTAGTALEPQHF.

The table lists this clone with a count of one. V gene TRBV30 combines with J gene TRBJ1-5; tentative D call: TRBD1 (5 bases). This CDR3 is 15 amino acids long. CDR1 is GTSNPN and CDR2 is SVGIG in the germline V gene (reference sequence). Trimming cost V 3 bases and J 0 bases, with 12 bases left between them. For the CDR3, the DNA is TGTGCCTGGAGCGCCGCTCAGGGTAGCAATCAGCCCCAGCATTTT. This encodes CAWSAAQGSNQPQHF.

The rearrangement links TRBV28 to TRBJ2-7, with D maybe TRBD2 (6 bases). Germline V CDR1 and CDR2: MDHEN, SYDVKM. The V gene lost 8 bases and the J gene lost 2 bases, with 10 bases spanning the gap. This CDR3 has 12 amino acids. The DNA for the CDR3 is TGTGCCAGCTTGCGGGGCGCCTACGAGCAGTACTTC. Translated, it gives CASLRGAYEQYF.